Detailed here is one T cell receptor (beta chain). These data are taken from a study of CD8 T cells in Susac syndrome. A quantity of about 0.5 to 1 ug RNA underwent reverse transcription using random hexamers. TCRdb reprocessed the immunoSEQ multiplex PCR reads via MiXCR and lists one record per CDR3 protein. The sample has about 180,000 distinct CDR3 sequences; 85% to 95% are singletons. The CDR3 runs to 14 residues. Trimming removed 7 bases from V and 5 bases from J, with 20 bases in between. Germline CDR1 is SQVTM and CDR2 is ANQGSEA. Through negative isolation, CD4+ and CD8+ T cells were obtained, while TEMRA cells were enriched using FACS.

The V gene is TRBV29-1, the J gene TRBJ1-2; a weak D match, TRBD1 (5 bases). Sequenced sample: CD4+ T cells from PBMCs. The receptor comes from a human donor with Susac syndrome. CDR3 loop: CSATGTAIAYGYTF. For the CDR3, the DNA is TGCAGCGCCACCGGGACGGCGATCGCTTATGGCTACACCTTC.